What follows is one T cell receptor (beta chain) and its context. This clonotype was recorded a few times. The antigen it binds to is not known. No base qualities exist here, and no much larger clone lies one base off it. The source of the sample is a study of T-cell reconstitution after alpha-beta-depleted transplantation in children (TCRdb year 2016). General notes on the study: Using TCR repertoire profiling, the study quantitatively followed how T-cell immune reconstitution unfolded in children after TCRalphabeta/CD19-depleted allogeneic hematopoietic cell transplantation. Overall study results and their limits: Over subsequent months, a decline in hyperexpanded clone frequencies was noted, and after one year, T-cell counts and TCRbeta diversity were mostly ascribed to newly produced T cells. The apparently early alphabetaT-cell count recovery about two months after transplant was reportedly dependent on only several hundred rapidly expanded clones derived from non-depleted graft cells. In some patients, the high TCRbeta diversity seen at day 60 was put down to recipient T cells and intrathymic progenitors that had survived conditioning.

The treatment or condition tag for this specimen amounts to: allogeneic hematopoietic cell transplantation with graft depleted of TCRalphabeta T cells and CD19 B cells. The children who served as transplant recipients had been given grafts of TCRalphabeta/CD19-depleted allogeneic hematopoietic cells. Libraries were constructed by PCR. The sample was run on an Illumina HiSeq 2500. TCR library preparation used molecular barcoding, with unique molecular identifiers applied to normalize quantification of the TCRbeta repertoire. The public reads were quality trimmed at Q25 with fastp and then assembled into clones with MiXCR by TCRdb, keeping productive beta chains. Entries that share a CDR3 protein sequence are merged under the most common genes and DNA. This sample gives roughly 200,000 distinct CDR3 sequences in total; under 13% of them show up just once. The ten largest clones take up under 30% of the sample.

Per the germline V gene, SGHDN is the CDR1 and FVKESK is the CDR2. V is shortened by 0 bases, J by 8 bases, and the region joining them spans 17 bases. Including cysteine and phenylalanine, the CDR3 has 17 amino acids. Solely the CDR3 DNA is kept, with 51 bases framed from the first base. The chain is encoded by TRBV14 joined to TRBJ1-6; 6 matching bases give a weak D call of TRBD1. This specimen was PBMCs, taken before TCRalphabeta/CD19-depleted stem cell transplant. The source of this sequence is a child under two years old with acute myeloid leukemia, due to receive a stem cell transplant. The CDR3 region reads CASSQDRWTDIDSPLHF. The DNA sequence follows: TGTGCCAGCAGCCAAGATCGGTGGACAGATATAGATTCACCCCTCCACTTT.